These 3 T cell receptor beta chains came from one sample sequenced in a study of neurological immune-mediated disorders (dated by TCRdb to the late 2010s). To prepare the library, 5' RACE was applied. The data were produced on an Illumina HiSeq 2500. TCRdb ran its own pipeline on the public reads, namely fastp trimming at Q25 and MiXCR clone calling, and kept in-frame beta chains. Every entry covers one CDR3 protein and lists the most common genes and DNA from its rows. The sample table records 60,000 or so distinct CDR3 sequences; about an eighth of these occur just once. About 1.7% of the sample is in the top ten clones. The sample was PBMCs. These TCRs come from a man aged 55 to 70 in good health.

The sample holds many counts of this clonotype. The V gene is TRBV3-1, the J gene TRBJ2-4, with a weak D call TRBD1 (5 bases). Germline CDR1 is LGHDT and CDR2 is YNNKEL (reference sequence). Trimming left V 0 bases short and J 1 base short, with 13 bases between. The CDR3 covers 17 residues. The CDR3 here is CASSQDQGSGAKNIQYF. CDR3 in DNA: TGTGCCAGCAGCCAAGATCAGGGTAGTGGTGCCAAAAACATTCAGTACTTC.

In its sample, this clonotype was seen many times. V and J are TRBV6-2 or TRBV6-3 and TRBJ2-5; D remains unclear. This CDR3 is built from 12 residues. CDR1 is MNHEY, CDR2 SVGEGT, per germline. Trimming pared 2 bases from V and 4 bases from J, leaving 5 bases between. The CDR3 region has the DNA TGTGCCAGCAGTTACGCACGAGAGACCCAGTACTTC. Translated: CASSYARETQYF.

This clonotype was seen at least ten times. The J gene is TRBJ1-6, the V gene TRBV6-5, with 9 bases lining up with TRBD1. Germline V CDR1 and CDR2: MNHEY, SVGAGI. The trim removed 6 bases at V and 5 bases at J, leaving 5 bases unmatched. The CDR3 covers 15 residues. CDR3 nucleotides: TGTGCCAGCAGAAGGAGGACAGGGGATAATTCACCCCTCCACTTT. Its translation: CASRRRTGDNSPLHF.